This T cell receptor beta chain emerged from a study of blood T cell repertoires in COVID-19. Study-wide background: The samples span acute and convalescent COVID-19 from the United States, Italy and Spain. PBMCs, B-cell-depleted T cells, or T cells were the source of the cDNA or gDNA that made up the material.

The authors' processing: Estimated nucleated cell counts came from reference gene primer amplification. Clones were read by immunoSEQ multiplex PCR, and TCRdb kept only the in-frame ones, dropping some. Clonal size and the V and J genes are those of that table, whereas D and trimming came from the DNA. Here the sample spans 80,000 to 100,000 clones, more than 70% being singletons. The germline gives CDR1 WSHSY, CDR2 SAAADI. With V trimmed by 6 bases and J by 5 bases, 8 bases remained unmatched. The CDR3 extends over 16 amino acids. Sequencing used peripheral blood. This receptor was taken from an elderly woman in a cohort sampled during active or convalescent COVID-19. The chain couples TRBV10-2 to TRBJ1-4, with 11 positions matching TRBD1. CDR3 DNA: TGCGCCAGCAGACTGGGGACAGGGGGAAAGAATGAAAAACTGTTTTTT. Its protein is CASRLGTGGKNEKLFF.